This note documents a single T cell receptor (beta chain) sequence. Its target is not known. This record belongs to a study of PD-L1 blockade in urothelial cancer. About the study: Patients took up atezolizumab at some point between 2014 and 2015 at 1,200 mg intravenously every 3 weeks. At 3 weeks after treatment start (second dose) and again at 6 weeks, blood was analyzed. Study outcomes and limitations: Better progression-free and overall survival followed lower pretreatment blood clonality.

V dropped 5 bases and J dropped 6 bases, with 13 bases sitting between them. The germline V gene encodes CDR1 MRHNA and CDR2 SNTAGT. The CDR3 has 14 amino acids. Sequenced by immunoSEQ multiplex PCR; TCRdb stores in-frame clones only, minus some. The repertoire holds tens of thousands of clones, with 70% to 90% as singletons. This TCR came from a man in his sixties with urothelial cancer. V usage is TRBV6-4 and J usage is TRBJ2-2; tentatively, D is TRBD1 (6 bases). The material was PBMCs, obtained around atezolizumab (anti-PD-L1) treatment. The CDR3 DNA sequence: TGTGCCAGCAGTCAGGAGCAGGGGCCCGGGGAGCTGTTTTTT. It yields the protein CASSQEQGPGELFF.